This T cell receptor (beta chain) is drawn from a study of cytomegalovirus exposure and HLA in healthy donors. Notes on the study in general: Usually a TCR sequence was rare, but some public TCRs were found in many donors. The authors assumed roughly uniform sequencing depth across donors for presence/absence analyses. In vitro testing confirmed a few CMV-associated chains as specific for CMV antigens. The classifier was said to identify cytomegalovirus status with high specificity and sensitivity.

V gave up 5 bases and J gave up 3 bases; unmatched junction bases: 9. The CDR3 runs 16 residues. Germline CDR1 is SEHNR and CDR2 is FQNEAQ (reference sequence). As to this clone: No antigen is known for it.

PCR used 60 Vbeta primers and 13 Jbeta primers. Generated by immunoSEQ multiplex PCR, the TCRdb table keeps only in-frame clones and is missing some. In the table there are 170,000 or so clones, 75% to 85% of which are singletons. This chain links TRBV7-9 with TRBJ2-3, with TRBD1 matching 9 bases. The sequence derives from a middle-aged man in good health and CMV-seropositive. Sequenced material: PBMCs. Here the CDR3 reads CASSLPPGQGTDTQYF. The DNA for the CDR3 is TGTGCCAGCAGCCTCCCCCCGGGACAGGGTACAGATACGCAGTATTTT.